This TCR beta chain is from a study of cytomegalovirus exposure and HLA in healthy donors. Findings and limits, study-wide: TCR beta V- and J-gene trimming was later associated with a missense DCLRE1C variant. Cytomegalovirus association was listed for under 200 TCR beta chains.

Healthy individuals who donated bone marrow served as the donors. It was with 60 Vbeta and 13 Jbeta primers that the PCR ran. Libraries were prepared by immunoSEQ multiplex PCR; TCRdb keeps only in-frame clonotypes and omits some of them. The sample consists of 150,000 to 200,000 clones, more than 70% of them appearing once. Germline trimming cut 0 bases from V and 3 bases from J; bases unmatched to any gene: 8. This CDR3 has 17 amino acids. The germline V gene encodes CDR1 ENHRY and CDR2 SYGVKD. For this clone: Its matching antigen is unknown.

The sample was PBMCs. The chain has TRBV10-3 and TRBJ2-1, with 7 positions matching TRBD2. This clonotype was obtained from a woman aged 40 to 55 in good health and CMV-seronegative. The DNA for the CDR3 is TGTGCCATCAGTGAGTCGGGAGATAGCGGGTTCTACAATGAGCAGTTCTTC. It is translated as CAISESGDSGFYNEQFF.